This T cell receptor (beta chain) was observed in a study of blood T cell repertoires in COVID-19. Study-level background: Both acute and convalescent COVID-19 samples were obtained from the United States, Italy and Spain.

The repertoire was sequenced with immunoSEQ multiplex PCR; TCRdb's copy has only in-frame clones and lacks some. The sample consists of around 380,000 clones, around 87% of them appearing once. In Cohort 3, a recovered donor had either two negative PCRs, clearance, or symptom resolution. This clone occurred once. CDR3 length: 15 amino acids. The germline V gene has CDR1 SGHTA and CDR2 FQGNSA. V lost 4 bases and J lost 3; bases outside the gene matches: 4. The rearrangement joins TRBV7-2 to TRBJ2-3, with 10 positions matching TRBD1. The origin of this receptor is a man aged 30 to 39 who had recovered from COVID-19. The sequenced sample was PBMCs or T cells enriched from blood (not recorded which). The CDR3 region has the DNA TGTGCCAGCAGCTCCAGGACAGGGGGGACAGATACGCAGTATTTT. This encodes CASSSRTGGTDTQYF.